The clone carrying this T cell receptor (beta chain) was counted many times. Antigen unknown. Libraries of TCR beta came from iRepertoire HTBI primers plus Arm-PCR of CDR3 regions. TCRdb called the multiplex PCR reads again in MiXCR, with one record for every CDR3 protein. The sample holds under 450,000 distinct CDR3 sequences; 10% to 15% are singletons and the top ten take around 18%. This CDR3 is 13 amino acids long. V was shortened by 4 bases and J by 14 bases, with 19 bases between the two germline ends. CDR1 is SGHVS and CDR2 is FQNEAQ in the germline V gene. This sample was taken from a study of regulatory T cells in long-lasting Graves disease. At the level of the study: Graves' patients, newly diagnosed, had taken antithyroid drugs under 3 months. Study results and caveats: Patients with persistent Graves' had lower TCR diversity than newly diagnosed patients.

As to time point: newly diagnosed GD, antithyroid drugs for less than 3 months. TCR sequences were obtained from RNA taken from PBMCs. These same data were also listed under a study on T cells in Graves' hyperthyroidism and ophthalmopathy.

Specimen: peripheral blood mononuclear cells (PBMCs), collected at new diagnosis, from a patient treated with antithyroid drugs. The sequence was collected from a woman aged 18-30 years with Graves disease. The chain combines TRBV7-8 with TRBJ2-3; D possibly corresponds to TRBD2 (5 bases). The chain's CDR3 is CASSSPVGGSMYF. The CDR3, as DNA: TGTGCCAGCAGCTCCCCAGTGGGTGGGAGTATGTATTTT. Using reference TRBV7-8 and TRBJ2-3 for the parts outside the CDR3, the full variable domain is GAGVSQSPRYKVAKRGQDVALRCDPISGHVSLFWYQQALGQGPEFLTYFQNEAQLDKSGLPSDRFFAERPEGSVSTLKIQRTQQEDSAVYLCASSSPVGGSMYFGPGTRLTVL.